The source of this TCR beta chain is a study of blood T cell repertoires in COVID-19. About the study: Collection of acute and convalescent COVID-19 samples took place in the United States, Italy and Spain. PBMCs, B-cell-depleted T cells, or T cells were the source of the cDNA or gDNA that made up the material.

The table came from immunoSEQ multiplex PCR; TCRdb's copy has only in-frame clones and leaves some out. The profile covers around 200,000 clones, with approximately 80% appearing a single time and about 10% taken by the ten largest. The CDR3 covers 16 residues. CDR1 is MNHEY, CDR2 SVGAGI, per germline. V lost 2 bases, J lost 6 bases, and 19 bases lay in between. The TCR was taken from a woman aged 80 or over with acute or convalescent COVID-19. The V gene is TRBV6-5, the J gene TRBJ1-1; a weak D match, TRBD1 (5 bases). The sequencing sample was made of peripheral blood. The CDR3 spells CASSYQASGAPAEAFF. The CDR3 nucleotides read TGTGCCAGCAGTTACCAAGCCTCTGGGGCTCCCGCTGAAGCTTTCTTT.